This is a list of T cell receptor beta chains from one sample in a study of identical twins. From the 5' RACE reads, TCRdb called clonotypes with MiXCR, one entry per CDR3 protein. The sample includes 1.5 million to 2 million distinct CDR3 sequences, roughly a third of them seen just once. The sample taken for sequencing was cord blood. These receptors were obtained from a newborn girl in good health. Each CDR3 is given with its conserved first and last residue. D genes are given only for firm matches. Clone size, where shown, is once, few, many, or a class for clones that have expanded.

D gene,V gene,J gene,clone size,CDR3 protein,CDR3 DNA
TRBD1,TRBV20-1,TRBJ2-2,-,CSAAPGTDTGELFF,TGCAGTGCTGCCCCCGGGACAGACACCGGGGAGCTGTTTTTT
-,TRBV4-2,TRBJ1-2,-,CASSQDGGGRLSYGYTF,TGTGCCAGCAGCCAAGATGGGGGGGGGCGCTTGAGCTATGGCTACACCTTC
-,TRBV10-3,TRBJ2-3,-,CAISEGASDTQYF,TGTGCCATCAGTGAGGGGGCCTCAGATACGCAGTATTTT
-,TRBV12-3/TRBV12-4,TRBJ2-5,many,CASSLIGGETQYF,TGTGCCAGCAGTTTAATTGGGGGAGAGACCCAGTACTTC
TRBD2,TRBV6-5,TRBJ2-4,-,CASSWTSGYNEQYF,TGTGCCAGCAGCTGGACTAGCGGGTACAATGAGCAGTACTTC
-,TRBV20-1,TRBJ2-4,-,CSANTYRAKNIHYF,TGCAGTGCTAACACCTACAGAGCCAAAAACATTCATTACTTC
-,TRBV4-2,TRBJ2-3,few,CASSQELLDTQYF,TGTGCCAGCAGCCAAGAACTATTAGATACGCAGTATTTT
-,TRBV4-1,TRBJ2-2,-,CASSSPGRTGELFF,TGCGCCAGCAGCTCGCCGGGACGGACCGGGGAGCTGTTTTTT
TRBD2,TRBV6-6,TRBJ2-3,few,CASSYGTSGYNTDTQYF,TGTGCCAGCAGTTACGGTACTAGCGGTTACAACACAGATACGCAGTATTTT
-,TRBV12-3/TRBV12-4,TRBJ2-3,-,CTSNTQGGTDTQYF,TGTACCAGCAACACACAAGGGGGTACAGATACGCAGTATTTT
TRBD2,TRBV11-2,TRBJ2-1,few,CASSLEGLADNEQFF,TGTGCCAGCAGCTTAGAGGGACTAGCGGACAATGAGCAGTTCTTC
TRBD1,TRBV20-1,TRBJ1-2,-,CSASDGTGGSDGHTF,TGCAGTGCCAGCGACGGGACAGGGGGATCGGATGGCCACACCTTC
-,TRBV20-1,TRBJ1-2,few,CSARDRAYYGYTF,TGCAGTGCTAGAGATCGGGCGTATTATGGCTACACCTTC
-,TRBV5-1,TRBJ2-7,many,CASSLRGRPYEQYF,TGTGCCAGCAGTTTAAGGGGGAGGCCCTACGAGCAGTACTTC
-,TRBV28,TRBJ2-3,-,CASTTSFPRDTQYF,TGTGCCAGCACTACTTCTTTCCCGAGAGATACGCAGTATTTT
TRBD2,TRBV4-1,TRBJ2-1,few,CASSQRLAGAHNEQFF,TGCGCCAGCAGCCAAAGACTAGCGGGGGCCCACAATGAGCAGTTCTTC
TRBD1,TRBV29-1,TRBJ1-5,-,CSVEGTGDQPQHF,TGCAGCGTTGAGGGGACAGGGGACCAGCCCCAGCATTTT
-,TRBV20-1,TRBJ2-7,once,CSARVRLGAYEQYF,TGCAGTGCTAGAGTCCGACTAGGGGCCTACGAGCAGTACTTC